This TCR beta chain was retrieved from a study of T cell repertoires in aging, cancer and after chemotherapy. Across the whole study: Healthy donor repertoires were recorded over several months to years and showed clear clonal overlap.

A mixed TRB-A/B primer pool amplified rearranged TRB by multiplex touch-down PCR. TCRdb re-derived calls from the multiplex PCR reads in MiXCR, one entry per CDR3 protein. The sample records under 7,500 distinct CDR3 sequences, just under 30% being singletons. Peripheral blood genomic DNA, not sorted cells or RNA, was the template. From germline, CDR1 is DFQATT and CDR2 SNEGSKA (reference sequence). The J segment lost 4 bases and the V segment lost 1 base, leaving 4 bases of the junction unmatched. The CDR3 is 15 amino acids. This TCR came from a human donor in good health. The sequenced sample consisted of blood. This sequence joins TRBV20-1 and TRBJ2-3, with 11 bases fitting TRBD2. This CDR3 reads CSARVVSGRADTQYF. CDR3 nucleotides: TGCAGTGCTAGAGTTGTTAGCGGGAGGGCAGATACGCAGTATTTT.